A selection of T cell receptor beta chains follows, all from one sample in a study of vaccination and CD4 T cells after COVID-19. These receptors' targets are unknown. MiXCR, run by TCRdb on the PCR reads, gives a single entry per CDR3 protein. The sample lists about 24,000 distinct CDR3 sequences; about 40% were seen once. The source material was CD4+ T cells from blood, cultured in vitro, sampled about 7 months after SARS-CoV-2 vaccination. The receptors were sampled from a human donor who had recovered from COVID-19. CDR3s leave out the opening cysteine and the closing phenylalanine or tryptophan.

length: 11; J: TRBJ2-3; V: TRBV7-3; CDR3: ASSLTGLDTQY
length: 13; J: TRBJ2-7; V: TRBV15; CDR3: ATSRDREGPDEQY
length: 13; J: TRBJ2-7; V: TRBV20-1; CDR3: SARGREVAGYEQY
length: 15; J: TRBJ2-5; V: TRBV7-3; CDR3: ASSSQGLAGSRETQY
length: 14; J: TRBJ2-7; V: TRBV6-5; CDR3: ASSYSIGTSGYEQY
length: 13; J: TRBJ2-2; V: TRBV6-4; CDR3: ASSDSREGTGELF
length: 11; J: TRBJ1-1; V: TRBV6-2/TRBV6-3; CDR3: ASSYTVNTEAF
length: 14; J: TRBJ2-5; V: TRBV28; CDR3: ASRPSLAGGSETQY
length: 13; J: TRBJ2-1; V: TRBV20-1; CDR3: SVPIPPSSYNEQF
length: 12; J: TRBJ2-7; V: TRBV7-2; CDR3: ASSFDRGDDEQY
length: 13; J: TRBJ2-7; V: TRBV7-2; CDR3: ASSPTRAGVYEQY
length: 14; J: TRBJ2-5; V: TRBV4-2; CDR3: ASSQVLRQRQETQY
length: 12; J: TRBJ2-3; V: TRBV5-4; CDR3: ASSFTESTDTQY
length: 12; J: TRBJ1-5; V: TRBV20-1; CDR3: SARDPGSNQPQH
length: 11; J: TRBJ1-1; V: TRBV6-5; CDR3: ASSYSSPREAF
length: 11; J: TRBJ2-7; V: TRBV5-6; CDR3: ASSLGLRYEQY